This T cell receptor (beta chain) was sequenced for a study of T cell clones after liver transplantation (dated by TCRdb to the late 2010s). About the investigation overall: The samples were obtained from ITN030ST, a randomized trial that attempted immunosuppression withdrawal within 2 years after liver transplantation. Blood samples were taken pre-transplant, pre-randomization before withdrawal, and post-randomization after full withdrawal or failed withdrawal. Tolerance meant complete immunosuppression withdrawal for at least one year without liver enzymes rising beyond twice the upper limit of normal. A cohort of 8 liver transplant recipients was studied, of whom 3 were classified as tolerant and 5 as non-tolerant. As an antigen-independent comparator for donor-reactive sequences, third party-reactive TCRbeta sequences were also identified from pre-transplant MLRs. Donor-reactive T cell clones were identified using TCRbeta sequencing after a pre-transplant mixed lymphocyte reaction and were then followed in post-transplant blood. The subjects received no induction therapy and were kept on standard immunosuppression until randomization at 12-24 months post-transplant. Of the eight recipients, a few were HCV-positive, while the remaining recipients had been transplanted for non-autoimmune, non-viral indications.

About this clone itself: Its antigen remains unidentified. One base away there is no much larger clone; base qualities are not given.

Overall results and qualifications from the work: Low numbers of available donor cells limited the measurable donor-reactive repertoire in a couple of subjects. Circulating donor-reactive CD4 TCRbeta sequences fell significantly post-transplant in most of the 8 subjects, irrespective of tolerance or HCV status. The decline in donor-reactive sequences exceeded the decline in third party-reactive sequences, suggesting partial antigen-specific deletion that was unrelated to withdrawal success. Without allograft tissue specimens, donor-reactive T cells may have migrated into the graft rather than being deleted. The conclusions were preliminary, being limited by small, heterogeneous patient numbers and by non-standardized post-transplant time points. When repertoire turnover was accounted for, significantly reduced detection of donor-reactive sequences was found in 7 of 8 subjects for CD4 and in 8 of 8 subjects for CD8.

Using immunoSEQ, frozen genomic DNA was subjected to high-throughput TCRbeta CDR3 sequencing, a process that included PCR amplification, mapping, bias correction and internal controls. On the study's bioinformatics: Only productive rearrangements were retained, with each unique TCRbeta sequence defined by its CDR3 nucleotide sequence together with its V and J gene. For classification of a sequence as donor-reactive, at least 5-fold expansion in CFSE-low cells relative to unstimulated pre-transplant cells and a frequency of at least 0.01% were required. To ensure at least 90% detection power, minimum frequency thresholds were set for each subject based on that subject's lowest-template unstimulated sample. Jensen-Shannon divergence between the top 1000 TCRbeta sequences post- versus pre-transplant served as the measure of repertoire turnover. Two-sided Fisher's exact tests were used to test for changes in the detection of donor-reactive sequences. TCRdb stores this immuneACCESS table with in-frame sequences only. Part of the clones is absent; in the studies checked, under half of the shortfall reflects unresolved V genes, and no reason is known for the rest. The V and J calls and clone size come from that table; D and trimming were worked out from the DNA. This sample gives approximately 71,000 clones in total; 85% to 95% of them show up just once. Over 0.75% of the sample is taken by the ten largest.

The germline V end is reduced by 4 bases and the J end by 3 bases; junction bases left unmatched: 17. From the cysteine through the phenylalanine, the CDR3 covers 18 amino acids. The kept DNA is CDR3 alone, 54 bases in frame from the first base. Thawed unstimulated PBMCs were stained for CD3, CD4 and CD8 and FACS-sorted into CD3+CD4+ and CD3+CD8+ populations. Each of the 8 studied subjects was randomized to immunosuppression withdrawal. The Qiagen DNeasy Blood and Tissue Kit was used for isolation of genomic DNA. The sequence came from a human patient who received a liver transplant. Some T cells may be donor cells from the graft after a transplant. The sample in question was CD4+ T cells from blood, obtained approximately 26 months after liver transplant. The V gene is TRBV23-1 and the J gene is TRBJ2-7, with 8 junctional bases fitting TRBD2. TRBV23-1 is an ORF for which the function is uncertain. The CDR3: CASSREGLRQRELYEQYF. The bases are TGCGCCAGCAGTCGGGAAGGATTGAGGCAGCGGGAGCTCTACGAGCAGTACTTC.